This TCR beta chain was sequenced for a study of T cell repertoires in cytomegalovirus infection (dated by TCRdb to the late 2010s). In the study overall: Alongside well-studied HLA-B-restricted epitopes, the peptide stimulations were aimed at recently identified HLA-C-restricted CMV epitopes, whose presentation resists viral immunomodulation. Because public TCR beta signatures pointed to carriage of CMV infection together with the matching HLA type, the HLA type of each donor mattered for the analysis.

TCRdb lists the instrument as Illumina HiSeq 1500. TCRdb applied fastp at Q25 and MiXCR to the public reads, then kept only in-frame beta chains. Each CDR3 protein appears once, grouped with its most common genes and DNA. In all, the sample holds over 55,000 distinct CDR3 sequences, and 20% to 25% of those were seen once. The top ten clonotypes cover around 70% of the sample. Remarks on this clonotype: Its antigen specificity is not known. Base qualities are missing; no much larger clone stands one base away.

This specimen's treatment or condition label, per the study, means: in vitro stimulation with specific CMV peptide epitopes to enrich CMV-specific T cells. From the cysteine up to the phenylalanine, the CDR3 has a length of 14 residues. The kept DNA is CDR3 alone, 42 bases in frame from the first base. Deletion took 8 bases off V and 1 base off J, with a span of 12 bases between the germline ends. From a lookup of the germline V gene, CDR1 and CDR2 are MNHNS and SASEGT. Here is what the overall study found, with its caveats: Cumulative frequency of public TCR beta family members discriminated carriers of CMV infection plus the relevant HLA type in this cohort and an independent approximately 350-donor cohort. In the ex vivo response, HLA-C-restricted CMV-specific TCR beta clonotypes were dominant, and in two of eight donors the single most frequent clonotype came from this HLA-C-restricted group.

Sequences were derived from CD8+ T cells from cultured PBMCs, sampled from culture after CMV antigen stimulation. Recombination connected TRBV6-1 to TRBJ1-3; a tentative D call is TRBD1 (5 bases match). This clonotype was obtained from a human donor in good health (CMV status not recorded). Some clones in this sample may be carry-over from other donors' samples. CDR3 sequence: CASEQASSGNTIYF. The bases are TGTGCCAGCGAACAGGCCTCTTCTGGAAACACCATATATTTT.